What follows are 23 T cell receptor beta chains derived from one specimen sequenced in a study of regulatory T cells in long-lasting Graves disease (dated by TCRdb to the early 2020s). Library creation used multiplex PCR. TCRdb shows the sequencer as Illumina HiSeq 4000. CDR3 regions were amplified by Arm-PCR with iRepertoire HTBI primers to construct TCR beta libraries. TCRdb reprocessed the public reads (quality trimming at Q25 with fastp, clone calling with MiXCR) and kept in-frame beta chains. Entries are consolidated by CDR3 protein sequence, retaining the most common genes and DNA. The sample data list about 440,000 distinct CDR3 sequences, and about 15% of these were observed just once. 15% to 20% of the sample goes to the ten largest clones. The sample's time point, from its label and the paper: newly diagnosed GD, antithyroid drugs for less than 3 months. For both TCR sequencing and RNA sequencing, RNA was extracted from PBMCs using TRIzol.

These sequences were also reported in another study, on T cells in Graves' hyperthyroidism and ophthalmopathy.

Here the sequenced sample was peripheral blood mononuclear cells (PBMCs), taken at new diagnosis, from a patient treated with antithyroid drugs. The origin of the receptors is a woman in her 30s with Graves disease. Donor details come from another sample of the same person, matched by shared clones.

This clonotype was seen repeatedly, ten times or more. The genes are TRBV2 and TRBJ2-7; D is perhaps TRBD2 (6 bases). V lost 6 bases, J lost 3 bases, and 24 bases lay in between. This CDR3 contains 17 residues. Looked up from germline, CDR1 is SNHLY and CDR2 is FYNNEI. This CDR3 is CASRARLVLSWNYEQYF. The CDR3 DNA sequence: TGTGCCAGCAGGGCAAGACTAGTTTTGAGCTGGAACTACGAGCAGTACTTC.

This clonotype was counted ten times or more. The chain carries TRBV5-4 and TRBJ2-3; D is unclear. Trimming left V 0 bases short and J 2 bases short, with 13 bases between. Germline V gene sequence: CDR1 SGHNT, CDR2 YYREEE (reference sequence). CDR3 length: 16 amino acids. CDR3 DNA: TGTGCCAGCAGCTTGGCTCGCACCTCTGCCACAGATACGCAGTATTTT. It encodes CASSLARTSATDTQYF.

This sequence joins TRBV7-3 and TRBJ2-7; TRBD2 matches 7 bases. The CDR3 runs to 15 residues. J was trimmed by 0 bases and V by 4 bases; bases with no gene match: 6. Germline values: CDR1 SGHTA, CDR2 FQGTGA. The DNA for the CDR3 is TGTGCCAGCAGCTCACGAGCGGGGCCCTCCTACGAGCAGTACTTC. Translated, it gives CASSSRAGPSYEQYF.

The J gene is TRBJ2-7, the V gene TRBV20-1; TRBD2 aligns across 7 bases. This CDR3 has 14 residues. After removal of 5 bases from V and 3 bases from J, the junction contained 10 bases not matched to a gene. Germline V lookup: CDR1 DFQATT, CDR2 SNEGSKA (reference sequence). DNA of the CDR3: TGCAGTGCTCAGGTGGGGGGGGTGATCTACGAGCAGTACTTC. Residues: CSAQVGGVIYEQYF.

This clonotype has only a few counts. The CDR3 loop is CASSTDPRTDTQYF. The CDR3 coding sequence is TGTGCCAGTAGTACGGACCCCAGGACAGATACGCAGTATTTT. The genes are TRBV19 and TRBJ2-3; D unresolved. Deletions cut 4 bases from V and 3 bases from J, with 11 bases between. CDR3 size: 14 residues. The germline V gene has CDR1 LNHDA and CDR2 SQIVND (reference sequence).

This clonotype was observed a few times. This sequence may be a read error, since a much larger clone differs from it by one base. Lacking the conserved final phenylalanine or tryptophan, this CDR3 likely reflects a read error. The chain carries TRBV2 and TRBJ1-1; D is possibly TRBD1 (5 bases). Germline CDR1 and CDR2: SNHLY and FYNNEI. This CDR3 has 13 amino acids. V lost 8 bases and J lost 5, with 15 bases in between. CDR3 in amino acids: CASPLQGRTEAFL. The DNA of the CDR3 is TGTGCCAGCCCCCTGCAGGGAAGAACTGAAGCTTTCCTT.

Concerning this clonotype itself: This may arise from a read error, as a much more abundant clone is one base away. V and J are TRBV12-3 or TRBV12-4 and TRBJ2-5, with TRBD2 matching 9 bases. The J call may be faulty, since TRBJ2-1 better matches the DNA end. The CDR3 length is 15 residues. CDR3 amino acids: CASSTTSGFQETQFF. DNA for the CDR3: TGTGCCAGCAGTACGACTAGCGGCTTCCAAGAGACCCAGTTCTTC.

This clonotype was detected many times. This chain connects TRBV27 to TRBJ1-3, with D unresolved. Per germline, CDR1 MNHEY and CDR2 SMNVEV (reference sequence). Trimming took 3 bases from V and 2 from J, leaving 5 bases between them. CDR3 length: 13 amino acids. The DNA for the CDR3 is TGTGCCAGCAGTTTTTCCCCTGGAAACACCATATATTTT. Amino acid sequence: CASSFSPGNTIYF.

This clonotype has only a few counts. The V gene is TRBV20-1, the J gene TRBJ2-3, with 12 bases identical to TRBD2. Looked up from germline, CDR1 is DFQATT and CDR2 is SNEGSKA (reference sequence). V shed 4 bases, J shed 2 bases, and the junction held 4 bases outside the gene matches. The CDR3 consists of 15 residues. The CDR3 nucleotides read TGCAGTGCTACCAGGACTAGCGGGAACACAGATACGCAGTATTTT. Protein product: CSATRTSGNTDTQYF.

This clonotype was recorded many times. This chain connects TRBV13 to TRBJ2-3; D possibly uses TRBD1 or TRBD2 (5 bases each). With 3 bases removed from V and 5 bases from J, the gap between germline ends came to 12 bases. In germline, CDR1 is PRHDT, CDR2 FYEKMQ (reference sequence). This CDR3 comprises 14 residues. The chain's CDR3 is CASSFGGQGDTQYF. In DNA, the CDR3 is TGTGCCAGCAGCTTCGGCGGGCAGGGAGATACGCAGTATTTT.

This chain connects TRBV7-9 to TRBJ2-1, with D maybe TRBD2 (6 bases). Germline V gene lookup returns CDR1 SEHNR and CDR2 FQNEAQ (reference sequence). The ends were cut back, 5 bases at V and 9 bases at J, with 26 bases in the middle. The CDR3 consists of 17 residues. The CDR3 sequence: CASSKAEGSTTSAEQFF. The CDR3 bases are TGTGCCAGCAGCAAGGCGGAGGGATCAACCACGTCTGCTGAGCAGTTCTTC.

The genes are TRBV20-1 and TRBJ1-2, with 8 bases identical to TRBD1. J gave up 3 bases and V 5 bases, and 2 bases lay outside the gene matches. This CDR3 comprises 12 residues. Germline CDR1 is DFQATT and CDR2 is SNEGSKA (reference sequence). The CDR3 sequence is CSARQGHYGYTF. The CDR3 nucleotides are TGCAGTGCTCGACAGGGGCACTATGGCTACACCTTC.

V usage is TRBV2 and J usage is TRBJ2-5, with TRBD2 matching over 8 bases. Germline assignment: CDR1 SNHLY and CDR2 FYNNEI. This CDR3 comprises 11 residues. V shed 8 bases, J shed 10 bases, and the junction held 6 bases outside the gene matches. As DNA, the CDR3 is TGTGCCAGCCTCGCGGCGGGAGGCCAGTACTTC. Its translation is CASLAAGGQYF.

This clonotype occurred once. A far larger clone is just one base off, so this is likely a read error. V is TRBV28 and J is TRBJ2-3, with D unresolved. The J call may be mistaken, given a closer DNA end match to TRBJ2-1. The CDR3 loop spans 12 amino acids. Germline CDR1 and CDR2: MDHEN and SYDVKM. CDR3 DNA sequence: TGTGCCAGCAGTCCAGGCCCCTACGAGCAGTTCTTC. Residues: CASSPGPYEQFF.

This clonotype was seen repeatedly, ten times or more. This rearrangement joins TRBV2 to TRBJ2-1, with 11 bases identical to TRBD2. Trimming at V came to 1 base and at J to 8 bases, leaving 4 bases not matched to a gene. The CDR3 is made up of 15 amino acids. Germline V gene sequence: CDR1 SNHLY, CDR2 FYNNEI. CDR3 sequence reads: CASSEEGTSGYEQFF. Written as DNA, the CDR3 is TGTGCCAGCAGTGAAGAAGGGACTAGCGGATATGAGCAGTTCTTC.

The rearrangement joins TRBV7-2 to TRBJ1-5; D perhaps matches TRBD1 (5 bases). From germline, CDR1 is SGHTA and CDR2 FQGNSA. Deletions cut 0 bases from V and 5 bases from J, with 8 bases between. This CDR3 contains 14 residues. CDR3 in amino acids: CASSLAGGYQPQHF. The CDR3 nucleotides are TGTGCCAGCAGCTTAGCGGGGGGGTATCAGCCCCAGCATTTT.

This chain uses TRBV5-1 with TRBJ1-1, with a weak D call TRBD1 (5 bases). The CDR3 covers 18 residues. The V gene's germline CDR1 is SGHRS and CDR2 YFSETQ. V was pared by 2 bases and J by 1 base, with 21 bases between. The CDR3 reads CASSFSVGAATRNTEAFF. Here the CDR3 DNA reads TGCGCCAGCAGCTTCTCCGTTGGGGCGGCTACACGGAACACTGAAGCTTTCTTT. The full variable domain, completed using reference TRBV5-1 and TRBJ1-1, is KAGVTQTPRYLIKTRGQQVTLSCSPISGHRSVSWYQQTPGQGLQFLFEYFSETQRNKGNFPGRFSGRQFSNSRSEMNVSTLELGDSALYLCASSFSVGAATRNTEAFFGQGTRLTVV.

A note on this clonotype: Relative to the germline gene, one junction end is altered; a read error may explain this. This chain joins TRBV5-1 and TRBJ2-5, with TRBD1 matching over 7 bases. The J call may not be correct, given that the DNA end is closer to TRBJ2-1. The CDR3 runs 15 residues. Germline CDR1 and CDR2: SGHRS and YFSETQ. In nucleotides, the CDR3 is TGTGCCAGCAGCTTTAGGAGCGAGGGGGCGAATGAGCAGTTCTTC. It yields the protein CASSFRSEGANEQFF.

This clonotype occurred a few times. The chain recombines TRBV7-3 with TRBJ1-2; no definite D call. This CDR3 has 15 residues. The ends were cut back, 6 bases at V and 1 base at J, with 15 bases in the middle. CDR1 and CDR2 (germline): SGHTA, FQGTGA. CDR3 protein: CASSHPLGSNYGYTF. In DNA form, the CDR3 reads TGTGCCAGCAGTCACCCTCTGGGCAGTAACTATGGCTACACCTTC. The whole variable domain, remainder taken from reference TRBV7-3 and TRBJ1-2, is GAGVSQTPSNKVTEKGKYVELRCDPISGHTALYWYRQSLGQGPEFLIYFQGTGAADDSGLPNDRFFAVRPEGSVSTLKIQRTERGDSAVYLCASSHPLGSNYGYTFGSGTRLTVV.

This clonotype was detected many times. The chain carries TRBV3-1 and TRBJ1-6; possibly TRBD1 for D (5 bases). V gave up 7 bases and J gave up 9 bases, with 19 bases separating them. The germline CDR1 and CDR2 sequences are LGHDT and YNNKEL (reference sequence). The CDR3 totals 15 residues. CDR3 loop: CASTFLGDWGSPLHF. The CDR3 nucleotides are TGTGCCAGCACCTTTCTGGGGGATTGGGGTTCACCCCTCCACTTT.

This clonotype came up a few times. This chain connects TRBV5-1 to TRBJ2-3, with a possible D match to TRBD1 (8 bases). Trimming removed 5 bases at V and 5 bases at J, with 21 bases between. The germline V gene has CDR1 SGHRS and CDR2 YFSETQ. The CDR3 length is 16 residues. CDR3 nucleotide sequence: TGCGCCAGCAGGACAGGGGCGAGACTAGCCCGAGATACGCAGTATTTT. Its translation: CASRTGARLARDTQYF. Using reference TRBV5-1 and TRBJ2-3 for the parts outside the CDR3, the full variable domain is KAGVTQTPRYLIKTRGQQVTLSCSPISGHRSVSWYQQTPGQGLQFLFEYFSETQRNKGNFPGRFSGRQFSNSRSEMNVSTLELGDSALYLCASRTGARLARDTQYFGPGTRLTVL.

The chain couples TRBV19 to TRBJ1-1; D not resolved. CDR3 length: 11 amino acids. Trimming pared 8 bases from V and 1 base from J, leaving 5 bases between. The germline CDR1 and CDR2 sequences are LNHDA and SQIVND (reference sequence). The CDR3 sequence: CASHRNTEAFF. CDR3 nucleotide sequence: TGTGCCAGTCATAGGAACACTGAAGCTTTCTTT.

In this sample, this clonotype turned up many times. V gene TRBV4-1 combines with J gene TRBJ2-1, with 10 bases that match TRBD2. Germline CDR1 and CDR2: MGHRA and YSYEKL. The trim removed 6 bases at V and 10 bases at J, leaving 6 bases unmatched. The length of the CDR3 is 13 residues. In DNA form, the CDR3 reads TGCGCCAGCAGTCGGAAGCGGGAGGGGGAGCAGTTCTTC. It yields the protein CASSRKREGEQFF.